This T cell receptor beta chain appears in the sequencing data of a study of T cells in localized non-small cell lung cancer. As for this clone: Antigen specificity is unknown. One end of the junction varies from germline; a read error may be responsible.

Regarding the study as a whole: Of the top 100 tumor clones, median about 53 were in adjacent lung, some 30 among its top 100. Measurement of T cell clonality placed uninvolved adjacent lung highest, above the level in tumor. A denser population of T cells in blood accompanied longer overall survival. Owing to sequencing of a solitary tumor region, heterogeneity cannot be discounted.

TCRdb's copy holds only in-frame clones and misses some; the assay was immunoSEQ multiplex PCR. Of about 52,000 clones listed, over 60% are singletons. This CDR3 is 12 amino acids long. Germline CDR1 ENHRY, CDR2 SYGVKD. This sequence was found in a woman aged 40-69 years with stage II lung adenocarcinoma. The sample in question was PBMCs, obtained before any cancer treatment. The rearrangement uses TRBV10-3 and TRBJ1-4; D call uncertain. The CDR3 bases are TGTGCCATCAGTGACCCCCGGGGAGTAAGGCGGTTT. It encodes CAISDPRGVRRF.